This T cell receptor (beta chain) stems from a study of naive and memory T cell subsets. Both TRBC1 and TRBC2 were covered by a beta constant-region primer of two equimolar oligonucleotides. The ligated cDNA underwent four PCR rounds using SP2 and nested alpha and beta constant-region primers. TCRdb used MiXCR to reprocess the UMI-ligation and nested PCR reads, holding one entry per CDR3 protein. The repertoire holds roughly 100,000 distinct CDR3 sequences, with about 10% as singletons. Regarding the study as a whole: Naive repertoires, especially CD8, held a few larger clonotypes, possibly memory cells re-expressing CD45RA.

This clonotype occurred many times. Its antigen is still unknown. The length of the CDR3 is 15 residues. The germline V gene has CDR1 SGHDT and CDR2 YYEEEE. The V and J ends lost 0 bases and 0 bases respectively, with 9 bases between them. V gene TRBV5-6 combines with J gene TRBJ1-1, with D possibly TRBD1 on 5 matching bases. Sequencing was done on a sample of naive CD4+ T cells from blood. This receptor was obtained from a human donor in good health. The DNA of the CDR3 is TGTGCCAGCAGCTTGGTAGGAGGGGTGAACACTGAAGCTTTCTTT. Protein: CASSLVGGVNTEAFF.